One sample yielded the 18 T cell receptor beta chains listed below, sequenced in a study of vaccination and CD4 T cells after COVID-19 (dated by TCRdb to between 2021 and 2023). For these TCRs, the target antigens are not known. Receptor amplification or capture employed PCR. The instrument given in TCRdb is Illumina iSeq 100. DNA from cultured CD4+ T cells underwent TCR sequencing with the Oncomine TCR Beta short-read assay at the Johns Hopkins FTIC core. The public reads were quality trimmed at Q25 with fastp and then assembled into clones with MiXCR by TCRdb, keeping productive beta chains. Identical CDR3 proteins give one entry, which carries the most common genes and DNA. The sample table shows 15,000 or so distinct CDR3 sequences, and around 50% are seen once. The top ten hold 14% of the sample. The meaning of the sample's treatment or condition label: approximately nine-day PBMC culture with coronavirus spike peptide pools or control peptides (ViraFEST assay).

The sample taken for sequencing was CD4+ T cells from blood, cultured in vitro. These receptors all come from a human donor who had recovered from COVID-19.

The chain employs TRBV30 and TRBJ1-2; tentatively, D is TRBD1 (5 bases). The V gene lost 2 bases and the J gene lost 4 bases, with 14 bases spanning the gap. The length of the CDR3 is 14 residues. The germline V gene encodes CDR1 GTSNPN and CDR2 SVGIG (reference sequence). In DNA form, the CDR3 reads TGTGCCTGGAGTCACTCGGGACGGAGCTATGGCTACACCTTC. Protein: CAWSHSGRSYGYTF.

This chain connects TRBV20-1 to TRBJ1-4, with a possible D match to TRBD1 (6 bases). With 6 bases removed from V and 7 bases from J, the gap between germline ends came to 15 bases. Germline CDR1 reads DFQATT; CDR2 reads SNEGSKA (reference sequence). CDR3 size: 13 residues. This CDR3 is CSAPGGHGEKLFF. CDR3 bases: TGCAGTGCCCCGGGGGGGCATGGTGAAAAACTGTTTTTT.

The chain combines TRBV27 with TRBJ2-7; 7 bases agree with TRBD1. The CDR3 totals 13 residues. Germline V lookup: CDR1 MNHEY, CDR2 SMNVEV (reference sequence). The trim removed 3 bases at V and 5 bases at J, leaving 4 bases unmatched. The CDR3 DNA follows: TGTGCCAGCAGTTTGAGGCAGGGGGACGAGCAGTACTTC. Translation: CASSLRQGDEQYF.

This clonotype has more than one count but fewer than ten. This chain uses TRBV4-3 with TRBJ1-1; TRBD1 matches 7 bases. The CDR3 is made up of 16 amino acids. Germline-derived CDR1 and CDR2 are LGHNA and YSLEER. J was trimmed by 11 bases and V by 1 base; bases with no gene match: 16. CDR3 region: CASSQVGGGGGNVAFF. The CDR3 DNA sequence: TGCGCCAGCAGCCAAGTGGGAGGAGGGGGCGGAAATGTTGCTTTCTTT.

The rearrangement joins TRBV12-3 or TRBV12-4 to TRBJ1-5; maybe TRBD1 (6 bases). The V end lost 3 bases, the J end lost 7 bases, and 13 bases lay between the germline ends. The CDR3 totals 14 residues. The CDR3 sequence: CASSLAGVGQPQHF. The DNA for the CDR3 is TGTGCCAGCAGTTTGGCAGGGGTCGGCCAGCCCCAGCATTTT.

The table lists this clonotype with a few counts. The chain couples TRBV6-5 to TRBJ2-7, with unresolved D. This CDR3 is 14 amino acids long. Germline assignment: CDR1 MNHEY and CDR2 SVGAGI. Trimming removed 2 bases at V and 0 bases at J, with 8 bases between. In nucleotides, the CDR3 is TGTGCCAGCAGTTACGACATCAGCTCCTACGAGCAGTACTTC. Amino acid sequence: CASSYDISSYEQYF.

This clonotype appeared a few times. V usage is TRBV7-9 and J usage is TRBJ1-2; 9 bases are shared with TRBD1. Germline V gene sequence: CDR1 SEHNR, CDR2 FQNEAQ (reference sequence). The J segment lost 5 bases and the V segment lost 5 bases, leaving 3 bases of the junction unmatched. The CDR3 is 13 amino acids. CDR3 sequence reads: CASSVDRGYGYTF. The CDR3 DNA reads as TGTGCCAGCAGCGTGGACAGGGGTTATGGCTACACCTTC.

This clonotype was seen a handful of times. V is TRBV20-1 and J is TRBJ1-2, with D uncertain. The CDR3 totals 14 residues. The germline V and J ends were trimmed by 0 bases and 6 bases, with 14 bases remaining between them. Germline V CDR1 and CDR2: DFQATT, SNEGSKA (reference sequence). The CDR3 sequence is CSARDRVRVDGYTF. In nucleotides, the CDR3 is TGCAGTGCTAGAGATCGCGTTCGGGTGGATGGCTACACCTTC.

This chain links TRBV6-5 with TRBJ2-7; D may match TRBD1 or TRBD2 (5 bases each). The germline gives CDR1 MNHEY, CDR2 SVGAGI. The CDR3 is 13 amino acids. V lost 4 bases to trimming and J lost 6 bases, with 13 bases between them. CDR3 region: CASSFLQGAEQYF. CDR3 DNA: TGTGCCAGCAGTTTCCTGCAGGGAGCCGAGCAGTACTTC.

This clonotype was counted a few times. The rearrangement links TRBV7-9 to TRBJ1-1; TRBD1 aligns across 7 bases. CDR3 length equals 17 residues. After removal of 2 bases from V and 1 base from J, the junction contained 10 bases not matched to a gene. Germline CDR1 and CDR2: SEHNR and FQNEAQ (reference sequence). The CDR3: CASSLPAYGTENTEAFF. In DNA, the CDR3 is TGTGCCAGCAGCTTACCCGCCTACGGGACAGAGAACACTGAAGCTTTCTTT.

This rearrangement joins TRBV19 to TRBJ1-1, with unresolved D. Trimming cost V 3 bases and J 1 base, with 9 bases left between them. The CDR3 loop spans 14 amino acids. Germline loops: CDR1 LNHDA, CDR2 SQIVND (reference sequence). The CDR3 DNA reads TGTGCCAGTAGTATTCCCGATGCGAACACTGAAGCTTTCTTT. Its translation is CASSIPDANTEAFF.

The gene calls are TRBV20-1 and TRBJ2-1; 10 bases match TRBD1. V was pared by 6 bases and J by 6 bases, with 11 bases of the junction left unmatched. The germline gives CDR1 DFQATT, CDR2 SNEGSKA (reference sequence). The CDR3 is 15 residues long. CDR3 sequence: CSAHPGQGRSNEQFF. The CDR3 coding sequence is TGCAGTGCCCACCCGGGACAGGGGCGATCCAATGAGCAGTTCTTC.

Here the CDR3 reads CASSPGPTGTQHF. DNA of the CDR3: TGTGCCAGCAGTCCCGGGCCGACAGGCACCCAGCATTTT. V usage is TRBV7-2 and J usage is TRBJ1-5, with D perhaps matching TRBD1 (6 bases). Trimming cost V 6 bases and J 11 bases, with 17 bases left between them. The CDR3 extends over 13 amino acids. CDR1 is SGHTA, CDR2 FQGNSA, per germline.

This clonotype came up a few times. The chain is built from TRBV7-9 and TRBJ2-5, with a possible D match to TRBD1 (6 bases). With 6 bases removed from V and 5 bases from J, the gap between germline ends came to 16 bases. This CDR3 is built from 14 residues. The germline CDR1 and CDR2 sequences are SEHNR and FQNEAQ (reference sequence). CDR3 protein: CASSVRTQGETQYF. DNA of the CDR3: TGTGCCAGCAGTGTCAGAACCCAGGGGGAGACCCAGTACTTC. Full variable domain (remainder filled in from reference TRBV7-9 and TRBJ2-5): DTGVSQNPRHKITKRGQNVTFRCDPISEHNRLYWYRQTLGQGPEFLTYFQNEAQLEKSRLLSDRFSAERPKGSFSTLEIQRTEQGDSAMYLCASSVRTQGETQYFGPGTRLLVL.

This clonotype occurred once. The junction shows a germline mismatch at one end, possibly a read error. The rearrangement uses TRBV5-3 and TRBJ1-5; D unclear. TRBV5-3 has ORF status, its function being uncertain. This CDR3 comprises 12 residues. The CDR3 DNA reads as TGTGCCAGAAGCTGCGCAAATCAGACCCAGCATTTT. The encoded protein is CARSCANQTQHF.

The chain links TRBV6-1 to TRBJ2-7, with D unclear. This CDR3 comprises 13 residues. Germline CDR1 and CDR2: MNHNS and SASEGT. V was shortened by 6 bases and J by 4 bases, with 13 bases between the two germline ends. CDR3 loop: CASSREDGYEQYF. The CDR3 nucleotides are TGTGCCAGCAGCCGCGAGGACGGGTACGAGCAGTACTTC.

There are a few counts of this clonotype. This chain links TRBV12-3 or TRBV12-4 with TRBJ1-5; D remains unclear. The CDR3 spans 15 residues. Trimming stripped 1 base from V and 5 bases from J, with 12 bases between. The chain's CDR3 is CASSLGVGSHQPQHF. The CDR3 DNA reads TGTGCCAGCAGTTTAGGGGTGGGCAGCCATCAGCCCCAGCATTTT.

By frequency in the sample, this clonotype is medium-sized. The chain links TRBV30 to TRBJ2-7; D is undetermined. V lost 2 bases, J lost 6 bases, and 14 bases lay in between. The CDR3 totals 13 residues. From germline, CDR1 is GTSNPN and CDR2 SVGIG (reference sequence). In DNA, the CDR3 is TGTGCCTGGAGTTTAAGCAGCCGTTTCGAGCAGTACTTC. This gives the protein CAWSLSSRFEQYF. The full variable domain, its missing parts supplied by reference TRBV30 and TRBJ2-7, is SQTIHQWPATLVQPVGSPLSLECTVEGTSNPNLYWYRQAAGRGLQLLFYSVGIGQISSEVPQNLSASRPQDRQFILSSKKLLLSDSGFYLCAWSLSSRFEQYFGPGTRLTVT.